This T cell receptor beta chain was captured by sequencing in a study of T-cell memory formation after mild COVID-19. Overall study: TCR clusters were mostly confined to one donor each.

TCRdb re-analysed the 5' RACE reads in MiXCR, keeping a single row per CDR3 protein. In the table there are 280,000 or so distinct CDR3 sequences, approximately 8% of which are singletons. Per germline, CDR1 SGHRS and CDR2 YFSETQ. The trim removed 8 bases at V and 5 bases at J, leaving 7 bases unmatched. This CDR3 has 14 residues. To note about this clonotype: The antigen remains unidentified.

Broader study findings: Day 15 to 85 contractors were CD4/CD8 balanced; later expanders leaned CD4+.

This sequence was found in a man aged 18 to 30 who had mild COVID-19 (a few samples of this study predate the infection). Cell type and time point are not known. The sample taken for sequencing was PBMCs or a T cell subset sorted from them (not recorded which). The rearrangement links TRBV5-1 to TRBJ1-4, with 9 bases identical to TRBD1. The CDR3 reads CASRQTGGNEKLFF. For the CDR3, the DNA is TGCGCCAGTCGACAAACAGGGGGCAATGAAAAACTGTTTTTT.